Shown below are 10 T cell receptor beta chains from a single sample sequenced in a study of regulatory and conventional T cells in RAG deficiency. Sequencing was performed with immunoSEQ multiplex PCR; in TCRdb, only in-frame clones are kept and a portion is missing. The table lists some 19,000 clones, roughly 86% of them singletons. Regulatory T cells were sorted from blood as CD4+ CD25-high CD127-low cells. The same data also went into a second study, on regulatory T cells. Turning to that study: Primers: 52 TRBV forward and 13 TRBJ reverse.

The sequenced material came from Tregs sorted from blood. The receptors stem from a human donor in good health.

This chain connects TRBV28 to TRBJ2-7, with 10 bases aligning to TRBD1. Germline V lookup: CDR1 MDHEN, CDR2 SYDVKM. The CDR3 is 17 amino acids. Trimming took 5 bases from V and 4 from J; bases not matched to a gene: 14. As DNA, the CDR3 is TGTGCCAGCAGTCCCCCCCGGGACAGGGGCCATACATACGAGCAGTACTTC. Protein: CASSPPRDRGHTYEQYF.

The chain joins TRBV30 to TRBJ2-7; 9 positions agree with TRBD2. Germline V gene sequence: CDR1 GTSNPN, CDR2 SVGIG (reference sequence). The V segment lost 3 bases and the J segment 6 bases; nucleotides outside the gene matches: 6. CDR3 length equals 13 residues. CDR3 in DNA: TGTGCCTGGAGATGGGCGGGGGGGCTCGAGCAGTACTTC. Protein product: CAWRWAGGLEQYF.

The rearrangement uses TRBV5-1 and TRBJ1-4, with a tentative D call TRBD1 (6 bases). The ends were cut back, 4 bases at V and 4 bases at J, with 11 bases in the middle. The CDR3 consists of 14 residues. CDR1 is SGHRS, CDR2 YFSETQ, per germline. CDR3 nucleotide sequence: TGCGCCAGCAGCACCAGGGGAGTTAATGAAAAACTGTTTTTT. It is translated as CASSTRGVNEKLFF.

The CDR3 is CASSTGYNQPQHF. The CDR3 nucleotides are TGTGCCAGTAGTACAGGGTACAATCAGCCCCAGCATTTT. The chain links TRBV19 to TRBJ1-5; D possibly corresponds to TRBD1 (5 bases). Germline V gene data show CDR1 as LNHDA and CDR2 as SQIVND (reference sequence). The length of the CDR3 is 13 residues. The V and J ends lost 4 bases and 3 bases respectively, with 7 bases between them.

V usage is TRBV7-9 and J usage is TRBJ2-5; weak D call: TRBD1 (5 bases). Trimming left V 1 base short and J 2 bases short, with 20 bases between. In germline, CDR1 is SEHNR, CDR2 FQNEAQ (reference sequence). The CDR3 has 18 residues. The CDR3, as DNA: TGTGCCAGCAGCTTAGATTCTTTGGCAGGGTGGAATCAAGAGACCCAGTACTTC. It specifies CASSLDSLAGWNQETQYF. The full variable domain, with the rest looked up from reference TRBV7-9 and TRBJ2-5, is DTGVSQNPRHKITKRGQNVTFRCDPISEHNRLYWYRQTLGQGPEFLTYFQNEAQLEKSRLLSDRFSAERPKGSFSTLEIQRTEQGDSAMYLCASSLDSLAGWNQETQYFGPGTRLLVL.

This clone appeared a single time. The CDR3 spells CAPSPPTGEDYGYTF. CDR3 in DNA: TGCGCCCCCTCCCCCCCGACAGGGGAGGACTATGGCTACACCTTC. This rearrangement joins TRBV10-1 to TRBJ1-2; 8 nucleotides line up with TRBD1. Germline V gives CDR1 WNHNN, CDR2 SYGVQD (reference sequence). The V gene end was trimmed by 11 bases and the J gene end by 3 bases; junction bases not matched to a gene: 14. The CDR3 consists of 15 residues.

The chain couples TRBV6-1 to TRBJ2-1; tentatively, D is TRBD1 (7 bases). CDR3 length equals 14 residues. Germline loops: CDR1 MNHNS, CDR2 SASEGT. V gave up 2 bases and J gave up 9 bases, with 14 bases separating them. CDR3 residues: CASSELQGRTEQFF. CDR3 nucleotides: TGTGCCAGCAGTGAACTACAGGGGAGGACTGAGCAGTTCTTC.

The V and J genes are TRBV27 and TRBJ1-1; no clear D. The V gene lost 5 bases and the J gene lost 1 base, with 17 bases spanning the gap. Germline V CDR1 and CDR2: MNHEY, SMNVEV (reference sequence). The CDR3 is made up of 16 amino acids. In DNA form, the CDR3 reads TGTGCCAGCAGTCCCTCTGGGATGCTGGGGAACACTGAAGCTTTCTTT. It codes for CASSPSGMLGNTEAFF.

The CDR3 here is CASSPTSGYNEQFF. CDR3 coding DNA: TGTGCCAGCAGTCCGACTAGCGGGTACAATGAGCAGTTCTTC. The chain couples TRBV6-6 to TRBJ2-1; 10 positions agree with TRBD2. Germline lookup yields CDR1 MNHNY and CDR2 SVGAGI (reference sequence). The V segment lost 5 bases and the J segment 4 bases; nucleotides outside the gene matches: 2. The CDR3 contains 14 residues.

J is TRBJ1-1 and V is TRBV30; no firm D call. The V gene's germline CDR1 is GTSNPN and CDR2 SVGIG (reference sequence). CDR3 length: 13 residues. With 0 bases removed from V and 0 bases from J, the gap between germline ends came to 5 bases. In DNA form, the CDR3 reads TGTGCCTGGAGTGTTCGGTTGAACACTGAAGCTTTCTTT. Encoded protein: CAWSVRLNTEAFF.